This T cell receptor (beta chain) was recorded in a study of shared clonotypes between healthy human individuals. Concerning this clone: Its target is unknown.

Study-wide points: Sharing across four donors was highest in naive CD4 (approximately 5%) and lowest in memory CD8 (roughly 0.4%). Estimated richness values were generally larger in naive subsets than in memory subsets.

Naive CD8 cells, CD45RO-negative and positively selected for CCR7, excluded terminally differentiated effector memory CD45RA+ cells. Over several immunoSEQ plates, each subset's genomic DNA was distributed in even portions. The assay was immunoSEQ multiplex PCR, and TCRdb's table has in-frame clones only and misses some. This sample yields about 2,100,000 clones, of which 93% are seen a single time; around 1.7% belongs to the top ten. This clonotype originated in a young man in good health. Some clones in this sample may be carry-over from other donors' samples. The sequencing input was naive CD8+ T cells from PBMCs.

The CDR3 DNA sequence: TGTGCCTGGAGTTCAGTAGCGGGAGATTCCTACAATGAGCAGTTCTTC. This sequence encodes CAWSSVAGDSYNEQFF. The gene calls are TRBV30 and TRBJ2-1; 9 nucleotides agree with TRBD2. Germline V gives CDR1 GTSNPN, CDR2 SVGIG (reference sequence). V lost 2 bases, J lost 1 base, and 6 bases stayed unmatched. The CDR3 spans 16 residues.